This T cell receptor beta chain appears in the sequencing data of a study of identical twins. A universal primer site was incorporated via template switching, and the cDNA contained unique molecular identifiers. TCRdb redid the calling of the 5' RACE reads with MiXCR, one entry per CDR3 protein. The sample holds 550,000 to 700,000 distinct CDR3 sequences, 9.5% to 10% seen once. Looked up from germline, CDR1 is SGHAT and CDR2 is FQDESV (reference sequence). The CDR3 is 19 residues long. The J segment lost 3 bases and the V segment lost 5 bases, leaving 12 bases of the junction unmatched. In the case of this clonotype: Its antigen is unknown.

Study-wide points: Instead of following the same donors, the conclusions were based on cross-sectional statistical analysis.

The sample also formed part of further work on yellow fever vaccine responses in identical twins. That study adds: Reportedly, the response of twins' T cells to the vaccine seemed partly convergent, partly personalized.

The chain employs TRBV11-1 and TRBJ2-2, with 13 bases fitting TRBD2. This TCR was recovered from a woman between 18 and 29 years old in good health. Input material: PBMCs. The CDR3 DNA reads TGTGCCAGCAGCGCGCAACTAGCGGGAGGGGGCTATGACACCGGGGAGCTGTTTTTT. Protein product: CASSAQLAGGGYDTGELFF.